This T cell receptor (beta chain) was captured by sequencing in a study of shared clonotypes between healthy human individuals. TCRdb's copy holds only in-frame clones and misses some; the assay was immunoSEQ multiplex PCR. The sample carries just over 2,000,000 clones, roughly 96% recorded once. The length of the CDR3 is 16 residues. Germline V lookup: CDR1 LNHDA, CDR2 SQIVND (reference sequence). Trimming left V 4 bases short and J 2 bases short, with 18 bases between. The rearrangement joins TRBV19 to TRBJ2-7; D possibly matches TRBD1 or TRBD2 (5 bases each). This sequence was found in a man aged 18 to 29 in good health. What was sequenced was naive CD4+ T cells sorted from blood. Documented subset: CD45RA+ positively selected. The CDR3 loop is CASSRERGTGTYEQYF. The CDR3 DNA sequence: TGTGCCAGTAGTAGGGAAAGGGGTACGGGGACCTACGAGCAGTACTTC.